This T cell receptor beta chain emerged from a study of T cell responses to AZD1222 COVID-19 vaccine. Study context: Analyses pooled second doses at about 4 or about 12 weeks.

With regard to this clone: The antigen remains unidentified.

Data came from immunoSEQ multiplex PCR; TCRdb stores just in-frame clones and leaves some out. Of 120,000 or so clones listed, approximately 88% were seen once; the top ten hold roughly 5.4%. Study observations and caveats: Nearly half of the spike-specific TCRs reportedly recognize variant regions that carry no mutations. Clonal diversity was possibly underestimated, and white British individuals and females predominated among donors. Repertoire sampling was restricted to post-peak T cell response timepoints.

This TCR came from an adult in good health. This specimen was peripheral blood, taken on day 0 of AZD1222 vaccination.

The CDR3 spells CASSQRLGETQYF. CDR3 nucleotides: TGTGCCAGCAGCCAAAGGCTGGGTGAGACCCAGTACTTC. The chain carries TRBV12-3 or TRBV12-4 and TRBJ2-5; D gene uncertain. With 6 bases removed from V and 5 bases from J, the gap between germline ends came to 13 bases. The CDR3 covers 13 residues.